This entry concerns a single T cell receptor beta chain. This receptor's antigen is unknown. Per-base qualities were not stored, and no clone one base away is much larger. TCR beta CDR3 regions were amplified from RNA transcripts. A first-round RT-PCR of the TCR CDR3 used the HTBI primer set with the Qiagen OneStep RT-PCR kit. Libraries were constructed in a second round of multiplex PCR, after which size selection and purification were carried out. Paired-end sequencing of the libraries was performed with 100 bp reads on an Illumina HiSeq2000. For the original study's pipeline: SOAPnuke was used to process the raw data, with reads discarded if the reads contained adapters or uncalled bases, had a mean Phred below 15, or lacked an exact constant-primer or identifier match. High-quality paired reads were merged with COPE v1.2.5, and unique nucleotide sequences were defined as clonotypes. MiTCR v1.1 was used to align clonotypes to the IMGT TRBV, TRBD and TRBJ reference segments. The analysis included only V-J combinations with a frequency above 0.0001, which together covered approximately 99% of the repertoires. A TCS score was defined as the ratio between F50 (clonal expansion) and ExV (chaos), using BLOSUM62-based TCRdist between CDR3 peptides within each V-J. Welch's t-statistics and random forest reduced just over 500 V-J features to roughly 13, which were used in a naive Bayes classifier (R e1071). The raw public reads went through TCRdb reprocessing: fastp at Q25, MiXCR clone calling, in-frame beta chains kept. Entries that share a CDR3 protein sequence are merged under the most common genes and DNA. These V and J calls are TCRdb output, not the study's own analysis. Recorded for this sample are roughly 110,000 distinct CDR3 sequences; around a sixth of them occurred a single time. The top ten clones comprise around 44% of the sample.

The data stem from a study of T cells in Graves' hyperthyroidism and ophthalmopathy (dated by TCRdb to about 2019). Turning to the overall study: Peripheral blood samples were taken at initial diagnosis, before any treatment was given. TCR V-J signatures able to tell the groups apart were searched for in a discovery cohort of about a hundred patients, of whom more than 40 had Graves' ophthalmopathy and about 55 had stable Graves' hyperthyroidism. Whether ophthalmopathy could be predicted prospectively was tested in an independent validation cohort made up of under 20 hyperthyroidism patients plus 17 patients who later progressed to ophthalmopathy. For training and testing, the roughly 100 patients in the discovery cohort were randomly divided in a 7:3 ratio. In addition, the study compared T-cell repertoires in thyroid tissue and in blood from six Graves' hyperthyroidism patients. Following sampling, methimazole starting at 30 mg daily was given to hyperthyroidism patients, and high-dose intravenous methylprednisolone was given to ophthalmopathy patients. TCR Vbeta CDR3 sequencing of 120 to 150 peripheral blood samples (fewer than 45 ophthalmopathy, 75 to 80 hyperthyroidism and some 17 progressor patients) is reported in the paper.

V loses 1 base of germline sequence and J loses 1 base, and the interval between the two ends is 7 bases. Spanning cysteine to phenylalanine, the CDR3 consists of 14 amino acids. Only the CDR3 part of the read is kept: 42 bases, read in frame from the first base. Reading the germline V gene gives CDR1 KGHSH and CDR2 LQKENI. Stable Graves' hyperthyroidism was defined as no progression to ophthalmopathy during 18 months of follow-up. The hyperthyroidism patients were between 18 and 65 years old and newly diagnosed, with a disease duration of less than 2 months. The study excluded patients with uncontrolled infections, other autoimmune diseases, pregnancy or lactation. Diagnoses were established on the basis of clinical symptoms, serum thyroxine and TRAb, thyroid ultrasound, and orbital computed tomography. Ficoll-Paque density gradient centrifugation was used to isolate PBMCs from around 10 ml of fresh peripheral blood. Trizol reagent was used to extract total RNA, and RNA quality was then checked on an Agilent 2100 Bioanalyzer.

General findings and caveats noted by the study authors: Most expanded thyroid clonotypes (frequency above 0.001) were also detected in blood, a finding suggesting that blood repertoires may reflect thyroid immune responses. In validation, progression to ophthalmopathy was predicted by the model with almost 71% sensitivity and roughly 76% specificity, a median of approximately 6.5 months before onset. Ophthalmopathy was separated from stable hyperthyroidism by a 13 V-J signature model, with about 86% sensitivity and about 81% specificity obtained in cross-validation and 80%/75% obtained in testing. No statistical method was used to fix the sample size in advance, and group allocation was not hidden from the investigators.

This TCR came from a woman aged 45-59 years with Graves' hyperthyroidism. This receptor chain uses TRBV18 and TRBJ1-1; the D gene cannot be named for sure. The source material was blood. The CDR3 sequence is CASSPREKNTEAFF. The nucleotide sequence reads as follows: TGTGCCAGCTCACCACGGGAAAAGAACACTGAAGCTTTCTTT.